The 10 T cell receptor beta chains presented below share a single source sample, sequenced in a study of cytomegalovirus exposure and HLA in healthy donors. Method: immunoSEQ multiplex PCR; TCRdb's copy keeps in-frame clones and lacks some. Of roughly 240,000 clones listed, about 83% are singletons. The sequenced sample consisted of PBMCs. The receptor source for this set is a man younger than 35 in good health and CMV-seronegative.

This clone was counted only a few times. The sample carries other DNA sequences with the same CDR3. This chain joins TRBV18 and TRBJ1-4; D may be TRBD1 (6 bases). V was pared by 6 bases and J by 5 bases, with 10 bases between. This CDR3 has 13 amino acids. From germline, CDR1 is KGHSH and CDR2 LQKENI. The CDR3 reads CASSPTGNEKLFF. In DNA form, the CDR3 reads TGTGCCAGCTCCCCGACAGGAAATGAAAAACTGTTTTTT.

The chain couples TRBV25-1 to TRBJ1-1; D may be TRBD1 (5 bases). The CDR3 runs to 12 residues. CDR1 and CDR2 (germline): MGHDK, SYGVNS. Deletions cut 5 bases from V and 7 bases from J, with 11 bases between. The DNA of the CDR3 is TGTGCCAGCAGTTCCGGGGGGAATGAAGCTTTCTTT. It encodes CASSSGGNEAFF.

V gene TRBV27 combines with J gene TRBJ2-6; D gene ambiguous. The germline V gene encodes CDR1 MNHEY and CDR2 SMNVEV (reference sequence). The V gene lost 7 bases and the J gene lost 0 bases, with 4 bases spanning the gap. CDR3 length: 13 amino acids. The CDR3 loop is CASMASGANVLTF. The CDR3 coding sequence is TGTGCCAGCATGGCCTCTGGGGCCAACGTCCTGACTTTC.

This chain links TRBV5-1 with TRBJ2-3; 9 bases fit TRBD2. There are 17 residues in the CDR3. Germline V CDR1 and CDR2: SGHRS, YFSETQ. V was pared by 1 base and J by 1 base, with 7 bases of the junction left unmatched. The CDR3 nucleotides are TGCGCCAGCAGCTTGCTCCCCCGACTAGCGGGCACAGATACGCAGTATTTT. It is translated as CASSLLPRLAGTDTQYF.

The gene calls are TRBV4-1 and TRBJ1-5, with TRBD1 identical over 7 bases. Germline CDR1 MGHRA, CDR2 YSYEKL. Losses at the gene ends were 3 bases for V and 7 bases for J; bases not matched to a gene: 12. The CDR3 runs 16 residues. CDR3 nucleotides: TGCGCCAGCAGCCACAGCCAAGGGGGCGTGGGACAGCCCCAGCATTTT. Translation: CASSHSQGGVGQPQHF.

The chain recombines TRBV5-4 with TRBJ2-3; unclear D gene. This CDR3 region has 12 residues. Per germline, CDR1 SGHNT and CDR2 YYREEE (reference sequence). V was clipped by 0 bases and J by 8 bases, with 7 bases between them. CDR3 in DNA: TGTGCCAGCAGCTTGGTGTCCCGTACGCAGTATTTT. It translates to CASSLVSRTQYF.

The V call is TRBV20-1, the J call TRBJ2-1; D may be TRBD2 (6 bases). V dropped 6 bases and J dropped 8 bases, with 11 bases sitting between them. The CDR3 has 11 residues. Germline values: CDR1 DFQATT, CDR2 SNEGSKA (reference sequence). CDR3 sequence: CSARDSYEQFF. DNA of the CDR3: TGCAGTGCCCGGGACTCCTATGAGCAGTTCTTC.

The V and J genes are TRBV29-1 and TRBJ2-5; D is ambiguous. CDR1 is SQVTM, CDR2 ANQGSEA, per germline. This CDR3 comprises 13 residues. Deletions cut 3 bases from V and 5 bases from J, with 13 bases between. The CDR3 region is CSVDRYGFETQYF. In nucleotides, the CDR3 is TGCAGCGTTGATAGGTACGGGTTCGAGACCCAGTACTTC.

The chain carries TRBV19 and TRBJ1-3; D not resolved. Germline V gene lookup returns CDR1 LNHDA and CDR2 SQIVND (reference sequence). V was trimmed by 5 bases and J by 2 bases, leaving 10 bases between them. The CDR3 consists of 14 residues. CDR3 bases: TGTGCCAGTAGTTTGGGGAGGGCTGGAAACACCATATATTTT. Translating it yields CASSLGRAGNTIYF.

The chain couples TRBV15 to TRBJ1-3, with 8 bases fitting TRBD1. Germline trimming cut 2 bases from V and 5 bases from J; bases unmatched to any gene: 5. CDR3 length: 15 residues. Germline-derived CDR1 and CDR2 are LNHNV and YYDKDF (reference sequence). As DNA, the CDR3 is TGTGCCACCAGCAGACCGGGACAGGAAAGAAACACCATATATTTT. Translated, it gives CATSRPGQERNTIYF.